This T cell receptor (beta chain) derives from a study of shared clonotypes between healthy human individuals. Investigators spread the genomic DNA of each subset evenly over several immunoSEQ plates. Sequencing was performed with immunoSEQ multiplex PCR; in TCRdb, only in-frame clones are kept and a portion is missing. This repertoire shows approximately 500,000 clones, 65% to 85% found once; its top ten account for approximately 11%. The unsorted samples took about 100 million PBMCs to get genomic DNA. CDR3 size: 15 residues. Germline V lookup: CDR1 LNHDA, CDR2 SQIVND (reference sequence). V gave up 3 bases and J gave up 2 bases, with 13 bases separating them.

This chain links TRBV19 with TRBJ2-5; D is perhaps TRBD2 (6 bases). Sequencing input: PBMCs. The TCR was taken from a woman aged 40 to 50 in good health. Some clones in this sample may be carry-over from other donors' samples. CDR3 nucleotides: TGTGCCAGTAGTATCGGGCAGGGAGGACAAGAGACCCAGTACTTC. This codes for CASSIGQGGQETQYF.